These T cell receptor beta chains were read from a single sample in a study of identifying expanded T cells in peripheral blood. The data were produced by immunoSEQ multiplex PCR, yet TCRdb's version contains in-frame clones alone and is incomplete. The sample includes 100,000 to 150,000 clones, less than 90% seen only once; the top ten take approximately 8.9%. Sequenced sample: blood. These receptors were obtained from a person between 18 and 69 years old in good health. The CDR3 runs from the conserved cysteine through the conserved F or W. D genes are given only for firm matches. Size values are once, few and many counts, or a class for expanded clones, and some rows have none.

V: TRBV4-1
D: .
size: .
length: 14
J: TRBJ1-4
CDR3: CASSPPGGGQKLFF
DNA: TGCGCCAGCAGCCCCCCCGGGGGAGGGCAAAAACTGTTTTTT

V: TRBV10-3
D: .
size: .
length: 13
J: TRBJ2-1
CDR3: CAISEAMSNEQFF
DNA: TGTGCCATCAGTGAGGCGATGAGCAATGAGCAGTTCTTC

V: TRBV28
D: .
size: .
length: 14
J: TRBJ2-5
CDR3: CASSRIGVGETQYF
DNA: TGTGCCAGCAGCCGCATAGGGGTGGGAGAGACCCAGTACTTC

V: TRBV2
D: .
size: once
length: 14
J: TRBJ2-7
CDR3: CASSREWGVHEQYF
DNA: TGTGCCAGCAGTCGGGAGTGGGGGGTCCACGAGCAGTACTTC

V: TRBV7-2
D: .
size: .
length: 16
J: TRBJ1-1
CDR3: CASSAYSGAPNTEAFF
DNA: TGTGCCAGCAGCGCTTATTCGGGTGCCCCGAACACTGAAGCTTTCTTT

V: TRBV29-1
D: .
size: .
length: 12
J: TRBJ1-1
CDR3: CSVRTGNTEAFF
DNA: TGCAGCGTTCGGACGGGGAACACTGAAGCTTTCTTT

V: TRBV5-1
D: TRBD1
size: .
length: 16
J: TRBJ1-3
CDR3: CASSKGQTSSGNTIYF
DNA: TGCGCCAGCAGCAAGGGACAGACGAGCTCTGGAAACACCATATATTTT

V: TRBV6-5
D: TRBD1
size: .
length: 13
J: TRBJ1-4
CDR3: CASSYTSGGKLFF
DNA: TGTGCCAGCAGTTACACATCAGGGGGGAAACTGTTTTTT

V: TRBV30
D: .
size: .
length: 15
J: TRBJ1-4
CDR3: CAWRTGLTHNEKLFF
DNA: TGTGCCTGGAGAACAGGACTTACTCATAATGAAAAACTGTTTTTT

V: TRBV28
D: TRBD1
size: .
length: 15
J: TRBJ2-1
CDR3: CASSTTGAGVNEQFF
DNA: TGTGCCAGCAGTACAACAGGGGCCGGGGTCAATGAGCAGTTCTTC

V: TRBV5-4
D: TRBD1
size: .
length: 13
J: TRBJ2-4
CDR3: CAGNRDREDIQYF
DNA: TGTGCCGGAAACCGGGACAGGGAAGACATTCAGTACTTC

V: TRBV10-3
D: TRBD2
size: .
length: 15
J: TRBJ2-1
CDR3: CATMRGSSFNDEQFF
DNA: TGTGCCACCATGCGGGGGTCTTCCTTCAACGATGAGCAGTTCTTC

V: TRBV18
D: .
size: .
length: 13
J: TRBJ1-4
CDR3: CASSRTVDEKLFF
DNA: TGTGCCAGCTCACGGACCGTGGATGAAAAACTGTTTTTT

V: TRBV7-9
D: .
size: .
length: 14
J: TRBJ2-1
CDR3: CASSDRDWYSEQFF
DNA: TGTGCCAGCAGCGACCGGGACTGGTATTCCGAGCAGTTCTTC

V: TRBV11-3
D: TRBD1
size: once
length: 14
J: TRBJ1-2
CDR3: CASSSTGQGYGYTF
DNA: TGTGCCAGCAGCTCCACGGGACAGGGGTATGGCTACACCTTC

V: TRBV7-9
D: TRBD1
size: few
length: 15
J: TRBJ1-1
CDR3: CASSSRTGGRDEAFF
DNA: TGTGCCAGCAGCTCCCGGACAGGGGGCCGTGATGAAGCTTTCTTT

V: TRBV6-5
D: .
size: .
length: 14
J: TRBJ2-7
CDR3: CASSRLTLSYEQYF
DNA: TGTGCCAGCAGTCGCTTAACACTCTCCTACGAGCAGTACTTC

V: TRBV20-1
D: .
size: .
length: 11
J: TRBJ2-7
CDR3: CIGVSTYEQYF
DNA: TGCATCGGGGTGTCGACCTACGAGCAGTACTTC

V: TRBV25-1
D: TRBD2
size: .
length: 15
J: TRBJ2-5
CDR3: CASRGALAGEETQYF
DNA: TGTGCCAGCAGAGGGGCTTTAGCGGGAGAGGAGACCCAGTACTTC

V: TRBV27
D: .
size: once
length: 14
J: TRBJ2-3
CDR3: CASSLRVGMDTQYF
DNA: TGTGCCAGCAGTCTGAGGGTTGGAATGGATACGCAGTATTTT

V: TRBV5-1
D: TRBD2
size: .
length: 14
J: TRBJ2-7
CDR3: CASSPGLAGAEQYF
DNA: TGCGCCAGCAGCCCGGGACTAGCGGGAGCCGAGCAGTACTTC

V: TRBV29-1
D: .
size: .
length: 12
J: TRBJ1-2
CDR3: CSVGGQNYGYTF
DNA: TGCAGCGTTGGAGGACAGAACTATGGCTACACCTTC

V: TRBV6-4
D: TRBD1
size: few
length: 14
J: TRBJ2-1
CDR3: CASSEGTGNNEQFF
DNA: TGTGCCAGCAGCGAAGGGACAGGTAACAATGAGCAGTTCTTC

V: TRBV6-1
D: .
size: .
length: 13
J: TRBJ1-2
CDR3: CASSELRDIDYTF
DNA: TGTGCCAGCAGTGAACTCCGGGACATTGATTACACCTTC

V: TRBV6-6
D: .
size: .
length: 15
J: TRBJ2-7
CDR3: CASSGGTSGTWEQYF
DNA: TGTGCCAGCAGCGGTGGGACATCGGGGACTTGGGAGCAGTACTTC

V: TRBV27
D: TRBD1
size: .
length: 16
J: TRBJ1-4
CDR3: CASRSPTGAGGEKLFF
DNA: TGTGCCAGCAGGTCTCCCACGGGGGCAGGGGGGGAAAAACTGTTTTTT

V: TRBV7-2
D: .
size: .
length: 13
J: TRBJ2-1
CDR3: CASSSRVGNEQFF
DNA: TGTGCCAGCAGTAGCAGGGTTGGTAATGAGCAGTTCTTC

V: TRBV6-1
D: TRBD2
size: .
length: 18
J: TRBJ2-4
CDR3: CASSGDVAGQPHGNIQYF
DNA: TGTGCCAGCAGTGGTGATGTAGCGGGGCAGCCTCACGGAAACATTCAGTACTTC

V: TRBV9
D: .
size: .
length: 14
J: TRBJ2-1
CDR3: CASSVASPYNEQFF
DNA: TGTGCCAGCAGCGTAGCATCTCCGTACAATGAGCAGTTCTTC

V: TRBV28
D: .
size: .
length: 13
J: TRBJ1-4
CDR3: CASRGVANEKLFF
DNA: TGTGCCAGCAGGGGTGTTGCTAATGAAAAACTGTTTTTT

V: TRBV7-9
D: .
size: .
length: 13
J: TRBJ1-5
CDR3: CASSSDRIKPQHF
DNA: TGTGCCAGCAGCTCTGACAGGATAAAGCCCCAGCATTTT

V: TRBV2
D: TRBD1
size: .
length: 15
J: TRBJ1-6
CDR3: CASRNRDRDNSPLHF
DNA: TGTGCCAGCAGGAACAGGGACAGGGATAATTCACCCCTCCACTTT

V: TRBV7-9
D: .
size: .
length: 13
J: TRBJ2-1
CDR3: CASSPSRVGEQFF
DNA: TGTGCCAGCAGCCCTTCCAGGGTTGGGGAGCAGTTCTTC

V: TRBV14
D: .
size: .
length: 14
J: TRBJ1-1
CDR3: CASSQDSRYTEAFF
DNA: TGTGCCAGCAGCCAAGACTCCCGTTACACTGAAGCTTTCTTT

V: TRBV6-5
D: .
size: .
length: 13
J: TRBJ1-2
CDR3: CASSYSLTGDYTF
DNA: TGTGCCAGCAGTTACTCTCTGACGGGGGACTACACCTTC

V: TRBV27
D: .
size: few
length: 14
J: TRBJ1-2
CDR3: CASSVGTPGAGYTF
DNA: TGTGCCAGCAGTGTCGGGACTCCTGGGGCTGGCTACACCTTC

V: TRBV6-5
D: .
size: .
length: 13
J: TRBJ1-4
CDR3: CASSKRGDEKLFF
DNA: TGTGCCAGCAGTAAACGGGGGGATGAAAAACTGTTTTTT

V: TRBV7-9
D: .
size: few
length: 12
J: TRBJ1-1
CDR3: CASSQDSREAFF
DNA: TGTGCCAGCAGCCAAGACAGCCGGGAAGCTTTCTTT

V: TRBV7-9
D: .
size: once
length: 15
J: TRBJ2-5
CDR3: CASSIGQPIQETQYF
DNA: TGTGCCAGCAGCATAGGACAGCCGATACAAGAGACCCAGTACTTC

V: TRBV11-2
D: .
size: .
length: 13
J: TRBJ1-1
CDR3: CASSFQTNTEAFF
DNA: TGTGCCAGCAGCTTCCAGACGAACACTGAAGCTTTCTTT

V: TRBV5-1
D: TRBD1
size: .
length: 20
J: TRBJ1-1
CDR3: CASSLGRPGTGPYSDTEAFF
DNA: TGCGCCAGCAGCTTGGGCCGTCCGGGGACAGGGCCGTACTCTGACACTGAAGCTTTCTTT

V: TRBV7-2
D: .
size: .
length: 13
J: TRBJ1-2
CDR3: CASSLDRKYGYTF
DNA: TGTGCCAGCAGCTTAGACAGGAAGTATGGCTACACCTTC

V: TRBV5-4
D: TRBD1
size: .
length: 13
J: TRBJ1-1
CDR3: CASSQLTGSEAFF
DNA: TGTGCCAGCAGCCAACTGACAGGGTCAGAAGCTTTCTTT

V: TRBV7-9
D: .
size: .
length: 16
J: TRBJ2-2
CDR3: CASSFPPGPDTGELFF
DNA: TGTGCCAGCAGCTTCCCCCCAGGCCCTGACACCGGGGAGCTGTTTTTT

V: TRBV7-8
D: TRBD2
size: few
length: 16
J: TRBJ2-2
CDR3: CASSPTSGRVTGELFF
DNA: TGTGCCAGCAGCCCGACTAGCGGGAGAGTCACCGGGGAGCTGTTTTTT

V: TRBV5-6
D: .
size: once
length: 15
J: TRBJ2-3
CDR3: CASSPDPTDTDTQYF
DNA: TGTGCCAGCAGCCCGGACCCGACGGACACAGATACGCAGTATTTT

V: TRBV29-1
D: .
size: .
length: 12
J: TRBJ2-3
CDR3: CSVDFGTDTQYF
DNA: TGCAGCGTTGACTTCGGCACAGATACGCAGTATTTT

V: TRBV9
D: .
size: .
length: 14
J: TRBJ2-7
CDR3: CASSVEATTYEQYF
DNA: TGTGCCAGCAGCGTAGAGGCCACCACTTACGAGCAGTACTTC

V: TRBV7-8
D: .
size: .
length: 15
J: TRBJ1-2
CDR3: CASSLGVQGSYGYTF
DNA: TGTGCCAGCAGCTTAGGGGTTCAGGGAAGCTATGGCTACACCTTC